The source of this T cell receptor beta chain is a study of cytomegalovirus exposure and HLA in healthy donors. About the study: Early released data comprised approximately 85 million unique TCRs from HLA-typed donors. Study-wide points: The study designated about 180 TCR beta chains cytomegalovirus-associated.

Use of 60 Vbeta and 13 Jbeta primers characterized the PCR. The assay was immunoSEQ multiplex PCR, and TCRdb's table has in-frame clones only and misses some. This table has around 190,000 clones, roughly 79% appearing once. To note about this clone: Its antigen is unknown.

The CDR3 extends over 14 amino acids. Germline values: CDR1 MDHEN, CDR2 SYDVKM. J lost 5 bases, V lost 0 bases, and 0 bases had no gene match. This TCR came from a man aged 25-45 years in good health and CMV-seronegative. Sequencing used PBMCs. This chain links TRBV28 with TRBJ2-7, with 11 bases that match TRBD2. The CDR3 loop is CASSLWTSGNEQYF. CDR3 DNA sequence: TGTGCCAGCAGTTTATGGACTAGCGGGAACGAGCAGTACTTC. Filled out from reference TRBV28 and TRBJ2-7, the complete variable domain reads DVKVTQSSRYLVKRTGEKVFLECVQDMDHENMFWYRQDPGLGLRLIYFSYDVKMKEKGDIPEGYSVSREKKERFSLILESASTNQTSMYLCASSLWTSGNEQYFGPGTRLTVT.